Listed below are T cell receptor beta chains from one sample, sequenced in a study of shared clonotypes between healthy human individuals. TCRdb's copy holds only in-frame clones and misses some; the assay was immunoSEQ multiplex PCR. The table lists around 2.1 million clones, just over 90% of them singletons, with under 2% in the top ten. Sequencing was carried out using naive CD8+ T cells from PBMCs. All receptors derive from a man aged 18 to 30 in good health. Some clones in this sample may be carry-over from other donors' samples. Both conserved end residues are part of each CDR3. The D gene is left open where the match is weak. Rows give clone size only sometimes, using once, few, many, or a class for an expanded clone.

V gene	J gene	D gene	clone size	CDR3 protein	CDR3 DNA
TRBV27	TRBJ2-7	TRBD2	NA	CASTGLAGETYEQYF	TGTGCCAGCACCGGCCTAGCGGGCGAAACCTACGAGCAGTACTTC
TRBV5-4	TRBJ2-7	NA	once	CASSRDPTYEQYF	TGTGCCAGCAGCCGCGACCCGACCTACGAGCAGTACTTC
TRBV5-4	TRBJ2-1	NA	NA	CASEERPSYNEQFF	TGTGCCAGCGAAGAGCGGCCTTCCTACAATGAGCAGTTCTTC
TRBV11-2	TRBJ2-7	NA	NA	CASSLGSGYEQYF	TGTGCCAGCAGCTTAGGTTCTGGGTACGAGCAGTACTTC
TRBV9	TRBJ1-2	TRBD1	NA	CASSVVQGRGGYTF	TGTGCCAGCAGCGTAGTACAGGGGCGAGGGGGCTACACCTTC
TRBV7-9	TRBJ2-5	TRBD1	NA	CASSQGQGPNRKETQYF	TGTGCCAGCAGCCAAGGACAGGGGCCCAATAGAAAGGAGACCCAGTACTTC
TRBV28	TRBJ2-3	TRBD2	NA	CASSLDGLAGEEDTQYF	TGTGCCAGCAGTTTAGATGGCCTAGCGGGAGAGGAAGATACGCAGTATTTT
TRBV7-9	TRBJ2-7	TRBD2	NA	CASSPGTSGRSYEQYF	TGTGCCAGCAGCCCAGGGACTAGCGGGAGGTCCTACGAGCAGTACTTC
TRBV5-1	TRBJ2-5	NA	NA	CASSVEGGSQETQYF	TGCGCCAGCAGCGTGGAGGGGGGGAGCCAAGAGACCCAGTACTTC
TRBV28	TRBJ2-7	NA	NA	CASKWVSSYEQYF	TGTGCCAGCAAGTGGGTCAGTTCCTACGAGCAGTACTTC
TRBV14	TRBJ2-7	NA	NA	CASSQGPQYF	TGTGCCAGCAGCCAAGGTCCGCAGTACTTC
TRBV11-1	TRBJ2-1	TRBD1	NA	CASSFIGTGFHEQFF	TGTGCCAGCAGCTTTATCGGGACAGGGTTCCATGAGCAGTTCTTC
TRBV2	TRBJ2-1	TRBD1	NA	CASSEASPGQETYNEQFF	TGTGCCAGCAGTGAAGCGTCCCCGGGACAGGAGACCTACAATGAGCAGTTCTTC
TRBV6-6	TRBJ2-7	TRBD2	NA	CASSPRLAGGNEQYF	TGTGCCAGCAGTCCGAGACTAGCGGGAGGGAACGAGCAGTACTTC
TRBV5-1	TRBJ2-7	NA	NA	CASSLEPGSTYEQYF	TGCGCCAGCAGCTTGGAACCAGGGAGTACCTACGAGCAGTACTTC
TRBV6-1	TRBJ2-2	TRBD1	NA	CASIDRVTGELFF	TGTGCCAGCATTGACAGGGTTACCGGGGAGCTGTTTTTT
TRBV4-1	TRBJ1-1	NA	NA	CASSQEGWQGNTEAFF	TGCGCCAGCAGCCAAGAAGGCTGGCAGGGGAACACTGAAGCTTTCTTT
TRBV11-2	TRBJ2-7	NA	NA	CASSLPYAGGEQYF	TGTGCCAGCAGCTTGCCCTACGCGGGCGGCGAGCAGTACTTC
TRBV7-8	TRBJ1-2	NA	NA	CASSPGLGGAYGYTF	TGTGCCAGCAGCCCGGGTCTCGGGGGTGCCTATGGCTACACCTTC
TRBV19	TRBJ1-1	NA	few	CASSWRVGKTEAFF	TGTGCCAGCAGCTGGAGGGTGGGGAAAACTGAAGCTTTCTTT
TRBV9	TRBJ1-1	TRBD1	few	CASSAWTGQEAFF	TGTGCCAGCAGCGCCTGGACAGGGCAGGAAGCTTTCTTT
TRBV28	TRBJ1-1	TRBD1	NA	CASSLTRGRTEAFF	TGTGCCAGCAGTTTAACCAGGGGGCGCACTGAAGCTTTCTTT
TRBV9	TRBJ2-7	TRBD2	NA	CASSPGGRLAGVGEQYF	TGTGCCAGCAGCCCAGGGGGGAGACTAGCGGGAGTCGGCGAGCAGTACTTC
TRBV28	TRBJ1-1	NA	NA	CASAGNTEAFF	TGTGCCAGCGCCGGGAACACTGAAGCTTTCTTT
TRBV28	TRBJ1-2	NA	NA	CASSNFQVPGYTF	TGTGCCAGCAGTAACTTCCAGGTGCCTGGCTACACCTTC
TRBV2	TRBJ2-1	NA	NA	CATGPERYNEQFF	TGTGCCACCGGCCCCGAGCGGTACAATGAGCAGTTCTTC
TRBV4-1	TRBJ2-2	NA	NA	CASSQEGRYTGELFF	TGCGCCAGCAGCCAAGAAGGACGATACACCGGGGAGCTGTTTTTT
TRBV2	TRBJ2-7	NA	NA	CASSEGSAGLYEQYF	TGTGCCAGCAGTGAAGGTTCGGCCGGACTCTACGAGCAGTACTTC
TRBV6-5	TRBJ2-1	NA	NA	CASTAGTILNEQFF	TGTGCCAGCACCGCCGGGACGATCCTCAATGAGCAGTTCTTC
TRBV5-1	TRBJ1-3	TRBD1	NA	CASSPPQAGGSGNTIYF	TGCGCCAGCAGCCCCCCCCAAGCAGGGGGCTCTGGAAACACCATATATTTT
TRBV6-4	TRBJ2-2	NA	NA	CASRGKSGRATNTGELFF	TGTGCCAGCAGGGGTAAATCGGGACGAGCAACGAACACCGGGGAGCTGTTTTTT
TRBV2	TRBJ2-7	NA	NA	CASSEMGHEQYF	TGTGCCAGCAGTGAGATGGGTCACGAGCAGTACTTC
TRBV5-4	TRBJ1-1	NA	NA	CASSLGELNTEAFF	TGTGCCAGCAGCTTGGGCGAACTGAACACTGAAGCTTTCTTT
TRBV6-5	TRBJ2-1	NA	NA	CASSYGTDNEQFF	TGTGCCAGCAGTTACGGGACTGACAATGAGCAGTTCTTC
TRBV19	TRBJ2-5	NA	NA	CASSSRAVPQETQYF	TGTGCCAGTAGTAGTCGGGCAGTCCCTCAAGAGACCCAGTACTTC
TRBV5-1	TRBJ2-2	TRBD1	NA	CASSRGTAVGDTGELFF	TGCGCCAGCAGCCGAGGGACAGCCGTGGGGGACACCGGGGAGCTGTTTTTT
TRBV19	TRBJ1-4	NA	NA	CASRVATNEKLFF	TGTGCCAGCAGGGTTGCAACTAATGAAAAACTGTTTTTT
TRBV4-1	TRBJ2-5	NA	NA	CASSHQTGHETQYF	TGCGCCAGCAGCCACCAAACAGGTCATGAGACCCAGTACTTC
TRBV2	TRBJ1-2	TRBD1	few	CASTWTGDYTF	TGTGCCAGCACTTGGACAGGGGACTACACCTTC
TRBV27	TRBJ2-2	NA	few	CASSLRGPGELFF	TGTGCCAGCAGTTTACGGGGTCCCGGGGAGCTGTTTTTT
TRBV7-7	TRBJ2-2	NA	NA	CASSPHRANTGELFF	TGTGCCAGCAGCCCGCACAGGGCGAACACCGGGGAGCTGTTTTTT
TRBV21-1	TRBJ2-1	NA	NA	CASSKLIGRGTYNEQFF	TGTGCCAGCAGCAAATTGATAGGGCGGGGCACCTACAATGAGCAGTTCTTC
TRBV28	TRBJ2-7	NA	once	CASSFGMGESYEQYF	TGTGCCAGCAGTTTTGGCATGGGGGAATCCTACGAGCAGTACTTC
TRBV29-1	TRBJ2-1	TRBD2	few	CSVISGSGGEQFF	TGCAGCGTTATTAGCGGGAGCGGGGGTGAGCAGTTCTTC
TRBV5-1	TRBJ2-1	NA	NA	CASSLDRPTHNEQFF	TGCGCCAGCAGCTTGGATAGGCCTACTCACAATGAGCAGTTCTTC
TRBV4-2	TRBJ2-3	TRBD2	NA	CASSHGSEGLARNTQYF	TGTGCCAGCAGCCACGGCTCCGAGGGACTAGCGCGCAATACGCAGTATTTT
TRBV4-1	TRBJ2-1	NA	NA	CASSQDRGYNEQFF	TGCGCCAGCAGCCAAGATCGGGGATACAATGAGCAGTTCTTC
TRBV7-9	TRBJ2-1	NA	NA	CASSLDRHNEQFF	TGTGCCAGCAGCTTGGACAGACACAATGAGCAGTTCTTC
TRBV19	TRBJ1-4	NA	NA	CASQAGGRGLFNLFF	TGTGCCAGTCAAGCAGGCGGCAGGGGTCTCTTTAATCTGTTTTTT
TRBV23-1	TRBJ2-7	NA	once	CASSPRTPRYEQYF	TGCGCCAGCAGCCCCCGGACACCCCGCTACGAGCAGTACTTC
TRBV19	TRBJ1-1	TRBD1	NA	CASSHDRVGNTEAFF	TGTGCCAGTAGCCACGACAGGGTGGGAAACACTGAAGCTTTCTTT